These T cell receptor beta chains were read from a single sample in a study of control samples from healthy donors and cancer patients. The table came from immunoSEQ multiplex PCR; TCRdb's copy has only in-frame clones and leaves some out. The table lists tens of thousands of clones, over 65% of them singletons. Material: PBMCs. The source of these receptors is a woman aged 45-59 years with lung cancer. CDR3s include the opening cysteine and the closing phenylalanine or tryptophan. A D gene is named only where the DNA matches it firmly. Expanded clones get a size class; other rows say once, few or many, or leave the size out.

abundance,j_gene,v_gene,d_gene,CDR3aa,CDR3nt
NA,TRBJ1-6,TRBV30,TRBD1,CACRTGGNSPLHF,TGTGCCTGCAGGACAGGGGGCAATTCACCCCTCCACTTT
NA,TRBJ2-5,TRBV14,NA,CASSQEALARETQYF,TGTGCCAGCAGCCAAGAAGCCCTAGCAAGGGAGACCCAGTACTTC
NA,TRBJ1-1,TRBV7-3,TRBD1,CASSSGQANTEAFF,TGTGCCAGCAGCTCCGGACAGGCGAACACTGAAGCTTTCTTT
NA,TRBJ2-1,TRBV7-8,TRBD2,CASSSWTSGGLNEQFF,TGTGCCAGCAGCTCTTGGACTAGCGGGGGACTCAATGAGCAGTTCTTC
NA,TRBJ2-7,TRBV28,NA,CASSLKVGGQFYEQYF,TGTGCCAGCAGTTTAAAGGTAGGGGGGCAGTTCTACGAGCAGTACTTC
NA,TRBJ1-2,TRBV12-3/TRBV12-4,NA,CASHRVVYGYTF,TGTGCCAGCCACAGGGTCGTCTATGGCTACACCTTC
NA,TRBJ1-1,TRBV15,TRBD1,CATSTPYRGNTEAFF,TGTGCCACCAGCACACCATACAGGGGGAACACTGAAGCTTTCTTT
NA,TRBJ2-1,TRBV19,TRBD1,CASSSSGTGMDEQFF,TGTGCCAGTAGTTCTTCCGGGACAGGGATGGATGAGCAGTTCTTC
NA,TRBJ1-2,TRBV4-2,NA,CASSQAGQFYDGYTF,TGTGCCAGCAGCCAAGCAGGACAGTTTTATGATGGCTACACCTTC
NA,TRBJ2-3,TRBV5-1,NA,CASSLGQESDTQYF,TGCGCCAGCAGCTTGGGACAGGAATCAGATACGCAGTATTTT
NA,TRBJ2-1,TRBV29-1,TRBD2,CSVAGGGVYNEQFF,TGCAGCGTTGCCGGCGGGGGGGTCTACAATGAGCAGTTCTTC
NA,TRBJ2-3,TRBV19,NA,CASSIGLLDTQYF,TGTGCCAGTAGTATAGGACTTTTAGATACGCAGTATTTT
NA,TRBJ1-6,TRBV4-1,NA,CASSQDPMAGGSYNSPLHF,TGCGCCAGCAGCCAAGATCCTATGGCAGGAGGATCCTATAATTCACCCCTCCACTTT
NA,TRBJ2-5,TRBV6-6,TRBD1,CASSPNRQGGETQYF,TGTGCCAGCAGTCCCAACCGACAGGGCGGGGAGACCCAGTACTTC
NA,TRBJ2-3,TRBV6-5,TRBD1,CATKTGLGTDTQYF,TGTGCCACCAAGACAGGGCTAGGCACAGATACGCAGTATTTT
few,TRBJ2-7,TRBV7-9,TRBD1,CASSFTGTGRYKQYF,TGTGCCAGCAGCTTTACCGGGACAGGGCGATACAAGCAGTACTTC
NA,TRBJ2-7,TRBV27,NA,CASSVKAGRSYEQYF,TGTGCCAGCAGTGTAAAGGCAGGGAGGTCCTACGAGCAGTACTTC
NA,TRBJ1-5,TRBV27,NA,CASSLYRFDQPQHF,TGTGCCAGCAGTTTATACAGGTTCGATCAGCCCCAGCATTTT
NA,TRBJ1-1,TRBV5-4,NA,CASSFGGLVAEAFF,TGTGCCAGCAGCTTCGGGGGCTTGGTTGCTGAAGCTTTCTTT
NA,TRBJ1-1,TRBV25-1,NA,CASRIQGRGTEAFF,TGTGCCAGCAGAATACAGGGTAGGGGCACTGAAGCTTTCTTT
NA,TRBJ1-3,TRBV6-1,TRBD1,CASSEMGQISGNTIYF,TGTGCCAGCAGTGAGATGGGACAGATCTCTGGAAACACCATATATTTT
NA,TRBJ1-1,TRBV19,NA,CASSRGLTEAFF,TGTGCCAGTAGTAGGGGGCTAACTGAAGCTTTCTTT
NA,TRBJ2-7,TRBV7-5,NA,CARSLGGPGTVSYEQYF,TGTGCCAGAAGCTTAGGGGGCCCCGGGACAGTCTCCTACGAGCAGTACTTC
NA,TRBJ2-7,TRBV25-1,TRBD1,CASSEDRGAYEQYF,TGTGCCAGCAGTGAGGACAGGGGGGCCTACGAGCAGTACTTC
NA,TRBJ1-6,TRBV6-5,NA,CASRGNSPLHF,TGTGCCAGCAGGGGGAATTCACCCCTCCACTTT
NA,TRBJ2-2,TRBV19,TRBD1,CASAGTGITGELFF,TGTGCCAGTGCCGGGACAGGGATCACCGGGGAGCTGTTTTTT
NA,TRBJ2-2,TRBV28,TRBD1,CASSLRDSSNTGELFF,TGTGCCAGCAGTTTAAGGGACAGCTCGAACACCGGGGAGCTGTTTTTT
few,TRBJ1-1,TRBV30,NA,CAWSLNTEAFF,TGTGCCTGGAGTCTGAACACTGAAGCTTTCTTT
NA,TRBJ1-6,TRBV6-6,NA,CASSQGQRSSYNSPLHF,TGTGCCAGCAGTCAGGGCCAGCGCAGCTCCTATAATTCACCCCTCCACTTT
NA,TRBJ2-1,TRBV7-3,NA,CASSLAGAYNEQFF,TGTGCCAGCAGCTTGGCGGGGGCATACAATGAGCAGTTCTTC
NA,TRBJ1-6,TRBV7-2,NA,CASSPYRADSPLHF,TGTGCCAGCAGCCCCTACAGGGCTGATTCACCCCTCCACTTT
NA,TRBJ2-7,TRBV27,NA,CASSFVGGQEQYF,TGTGCCAGCAGTTTTGTGGGGGGGCAGGAGCAGTACTTC
NA,TRBJ1-1,TRBV7-2,NA,CASSSRMWTEAFF,TGTGCCAGCAGCTCCAGGATGTGGACTGAAGCTTTCTTT
NA,TRBJ1-5,TRBV5-1,NA,CASSPDAGTNQPQHF,TGCGCCAGCAGCCCAGACGCAGGGACCAATCAGCCCCAGCATTTT
few,TRBJ1-2,TRBV6-2/TRBV6-3,NA,CASSTHLYGYTF,TGTGCCAGCAGCACCCACCTCTATGGCTACACCTTC
NA,TRBJ2-2,TRBV27,TRBD1,CASSLRGQGGLFF,TGTGCCAGCAGTTTGAGGGGACAGGGAGGGCTGTTTTTT
NA,TRBJ1-1,TRBV9,NA,CASSVEGQLNTEAFF,TGTGCCAGCAGCGTAGAAGGGCAGCTAAACACTGAAGCTTTCTTT
once,TRBJ1-1,TRBV6-2/TRBV6-3,NA,CASSGAGGTEAFF,TGTGCCAGCAGTGGAGCTGGCGGCACTGAAGCTTTCTTT
NA,TRBJ1-1,TRBV5-1,TRBD1,CASSVSGTGNTEAFF,TGCGCCAGCAGCGTGTCCGGGACAGGGAACACTGAAGCTTTCTTT
NA,TRBJ1-3,TRBV29-1,NA,CSVLGVSSGNTIYF,TGCAGCGTTTTGGGGGTCTCCTCTGGAAACACCATATATTTT
once,TRBJ2-3,TRBV25-1,TRBD1,CATRQGADTQYF,TGTGCCACGAGACAGGGCGCAGATACGCAGTATTTT
NA,TRBJ2-5,TRBV5-1,TRBD2,CASSLVGTRGGGETQYF,TGCGCCAGCAGCTTGGTCGGCACTCGCGGGGGGGGAGAGACCCAGTACTTC
NA,TRBJ2-7,TRBV10-3,NA,CAISEVDSPYEQYF,TGTGCCATCAGTGAGGTGGACAGCCCCTACGAGCAGTACTTC
NA,TRBJ1-1,TRBV6-5,NA,CASTGTGYAEAFF,TGTGCCAGCACCGGGACCGGGTATGCTGAAGCTTTCTTT
once,TRBJ2-3,TRBV19,NA,CASQGGDTQYF,TGTGCCAGCCAGGGGGGAGATACGCAGTATTTT
once,TRBJ1-4,TRBV7-9,NA,CASSYISVATNEKLFF,TGTGCCAGCAGCTACATCTCGGTCGCAACTAATGAAAAACTGTTTTTT
NA,TRBJ1-3,TRBV28,NA,CASSDNYRSSGNTIYF,TGTGCCAGCAGTGACAACTACCGAAGCTCTGGAAACACCATATATTTT
NA,TRBJ1-2,TRBV24-1,TRBD1,CATSDPGQPYGYTF,TGTGCCACCAGTGATCCGGGACAGCCCTATGGCTACACCTTC